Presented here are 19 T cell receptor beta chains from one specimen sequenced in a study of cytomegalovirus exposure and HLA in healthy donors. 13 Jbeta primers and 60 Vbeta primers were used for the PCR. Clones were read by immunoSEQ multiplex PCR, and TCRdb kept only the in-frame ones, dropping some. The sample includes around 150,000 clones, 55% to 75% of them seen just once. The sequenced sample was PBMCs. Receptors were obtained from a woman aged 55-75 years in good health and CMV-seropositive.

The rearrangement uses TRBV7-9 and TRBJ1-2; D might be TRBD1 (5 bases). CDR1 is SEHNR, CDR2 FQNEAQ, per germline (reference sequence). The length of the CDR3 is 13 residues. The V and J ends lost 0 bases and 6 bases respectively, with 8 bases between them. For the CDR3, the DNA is TGTGCCAGCAGCTTAGCTGGGGGGGATGGCTACACCTTC. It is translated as CASSLAGGDGYTF.

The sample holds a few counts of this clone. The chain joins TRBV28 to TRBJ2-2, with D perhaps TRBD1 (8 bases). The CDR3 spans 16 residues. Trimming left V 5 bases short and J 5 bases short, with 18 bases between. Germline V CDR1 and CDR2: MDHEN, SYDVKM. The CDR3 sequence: CASSDGRGQATGELFF. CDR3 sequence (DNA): TGTGCCAGCAGTGATGGGAGGGGACAGGCTACCGGGGAGCTGTTTTTT.

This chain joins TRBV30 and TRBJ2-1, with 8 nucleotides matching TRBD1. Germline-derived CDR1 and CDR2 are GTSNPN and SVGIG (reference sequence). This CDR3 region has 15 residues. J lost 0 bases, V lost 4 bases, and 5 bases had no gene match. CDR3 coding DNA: TGTGCCTGGAAGGGGACAGGAGGCTCCTACAATGAGCAGTTCTTC. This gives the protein CAWKGTGGSYNEQFF. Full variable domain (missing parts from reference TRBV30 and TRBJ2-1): SQTIHQWPATLVQPVGSPLSLECTVEGTSNPNLYWYRQAAGRGLQLLFYSVGIGQISSEVPQNLSASRPQDRQFILSSKKLLLSDSGFYLCAWKGTGGSYNEQFFGPGTRLTVL.

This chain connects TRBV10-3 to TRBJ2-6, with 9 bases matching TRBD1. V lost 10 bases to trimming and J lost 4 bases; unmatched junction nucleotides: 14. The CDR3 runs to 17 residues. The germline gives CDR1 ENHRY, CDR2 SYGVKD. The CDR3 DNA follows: TGTGCCACCGGGACAGGGTTGGGAGCTTCGGGGGCCAACGTCCTGACTTTC. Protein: CATGTGLGASGANVLTF.

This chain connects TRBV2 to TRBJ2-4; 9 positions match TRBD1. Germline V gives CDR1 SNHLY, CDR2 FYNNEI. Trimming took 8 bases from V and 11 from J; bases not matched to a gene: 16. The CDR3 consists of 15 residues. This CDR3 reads CASGENRGREVVQYF. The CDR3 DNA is TGTGCCAGCGGGGAAAACAGGGGGCGGGAAGTTGTTCAGTACTTC. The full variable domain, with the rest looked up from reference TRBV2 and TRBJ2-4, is EPEVTQTPSHQVTQMGQEVILRCVPISNHLYFYWYRQILGQKVEFLVSFYNNEISEKSEIFDDQFSVERPDGSNFTLKIRSTKLEDSAMYFCASGENRGREVVQYFGAGTRLSVL.

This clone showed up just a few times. The CDR3 sequence: CASSLRVRPQHF. In DNA, the CDR3 is TGTGCCAGCAGTTTGCGTGTGCGACCCCAGCATTTT. The chain combines TRBV28 with TRBJ1-5; D is undetermined. Per germline, CDR1 MDHEN and CDR2 SYDVKM. V was cut by 3 bases and J by 10 bases, with 10 bases left in between. This CDR3 has 12 amino acids. Full variable domain (rest looked up from reference TRBV28 and TRBJ1-5): DVKVTQSSRYLVKRTGEKVFLECVQDMDHENMFWYRQDPGLGLRLIYFSYDVKMKEKGDIPEGYSVSREKKERFSLILESASTNQTSMYLCASSLRVRPQHFGDGTRLSIL.

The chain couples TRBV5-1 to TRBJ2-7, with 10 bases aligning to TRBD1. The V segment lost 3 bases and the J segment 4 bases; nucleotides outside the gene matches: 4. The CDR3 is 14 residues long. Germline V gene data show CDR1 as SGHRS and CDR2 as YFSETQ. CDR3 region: CASSWPGQGYEQYF. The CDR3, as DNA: TGCGCCAGCAGCTGGCCGGGACAGGGGTACGAGCAGTACTTC.

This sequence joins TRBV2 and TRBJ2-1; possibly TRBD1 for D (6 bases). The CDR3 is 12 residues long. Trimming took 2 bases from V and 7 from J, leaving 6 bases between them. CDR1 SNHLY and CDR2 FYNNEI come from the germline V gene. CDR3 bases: TGTGCCAGCAGTGAAAGGGGGAATGAGCAGTTCTTC. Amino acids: CASSERGNEQFF.

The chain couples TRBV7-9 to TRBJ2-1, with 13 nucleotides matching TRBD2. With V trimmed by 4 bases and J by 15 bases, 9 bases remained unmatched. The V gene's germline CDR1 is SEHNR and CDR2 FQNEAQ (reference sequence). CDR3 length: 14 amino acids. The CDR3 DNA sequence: TGTGCCAGCAGCTCCCAGGGACTAGCGGGAAGCCTGTTCTTC. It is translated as CASSSQGLAGSLFF.

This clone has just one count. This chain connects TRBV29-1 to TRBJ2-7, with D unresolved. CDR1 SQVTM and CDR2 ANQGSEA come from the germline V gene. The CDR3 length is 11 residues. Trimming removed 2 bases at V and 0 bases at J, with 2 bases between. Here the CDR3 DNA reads TGCAGCGTTGAACTCTCCTACGAGCAGTACTTC. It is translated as CSVELSYEQYF.

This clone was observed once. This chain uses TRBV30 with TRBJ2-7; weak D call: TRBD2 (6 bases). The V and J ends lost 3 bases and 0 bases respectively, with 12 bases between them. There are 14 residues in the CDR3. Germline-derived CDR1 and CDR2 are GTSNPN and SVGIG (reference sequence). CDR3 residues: CAWSPWRDSYEQYF. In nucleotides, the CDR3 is TGTGCCTGGAGCCCCTGGCGGGACTCCTACGAGCAGTACTTC.

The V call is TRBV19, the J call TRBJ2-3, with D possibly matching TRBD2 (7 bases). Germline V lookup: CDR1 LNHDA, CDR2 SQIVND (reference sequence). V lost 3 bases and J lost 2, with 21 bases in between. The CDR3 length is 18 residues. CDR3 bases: TGTGCCAGTAGTATCGCGGGGGCAGCGACCCGTACCACAGATACGCAGTATTTT. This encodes CASSIAGAATRTTDTQYF.

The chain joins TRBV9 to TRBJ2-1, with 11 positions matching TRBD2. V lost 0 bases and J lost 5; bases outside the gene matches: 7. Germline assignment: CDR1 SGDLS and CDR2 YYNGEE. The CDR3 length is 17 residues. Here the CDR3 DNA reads TGTGCCAGCAGCGTAGCGGGACTAGCGGCCGAAAACAATGAGCAGTTCTTC. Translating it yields CASSVAGLAAENNEQFF.

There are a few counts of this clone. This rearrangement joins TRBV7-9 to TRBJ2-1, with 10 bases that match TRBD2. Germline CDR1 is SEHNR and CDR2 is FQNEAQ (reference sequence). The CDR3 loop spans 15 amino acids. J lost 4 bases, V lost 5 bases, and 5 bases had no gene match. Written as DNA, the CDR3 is TGTGCCAGCAGCGACGGGACTAGCGCATACAATGAGCAGTTCTTC. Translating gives CASSDGTSAYNEQFF.

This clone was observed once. The CDR3 nucleotides are TGTGCCAGCAGTAGGGAGCTGAACCACGAGCAGTACTTC. Its translation is CASSRELNHEQYF. The chain recombines TRBV14 with TRBJ2-7; D may be TRBD2 (5 bases). Between the trimmed V and J ends, which lost 6 bases and 5 bases, there was a span of 14 bases. Germline lookup yields CDR1 SGHDN and CDR2 FVKESK. The CDR3 is 13 amino acids.

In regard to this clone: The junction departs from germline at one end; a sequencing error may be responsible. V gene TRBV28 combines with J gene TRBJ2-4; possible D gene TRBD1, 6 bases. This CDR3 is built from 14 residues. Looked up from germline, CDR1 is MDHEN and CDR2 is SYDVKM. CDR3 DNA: TGTGCCAGCAGTTTGAGTGGGGTTGGGGACATTCAGTATTTC. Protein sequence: CASSLSGVGDIQYF.

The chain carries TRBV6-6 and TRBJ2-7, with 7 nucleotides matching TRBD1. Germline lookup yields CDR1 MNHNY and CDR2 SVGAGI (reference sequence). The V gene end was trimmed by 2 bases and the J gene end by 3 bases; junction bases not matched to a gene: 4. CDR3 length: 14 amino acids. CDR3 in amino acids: CASSYRTGNYEQYF. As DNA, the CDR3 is TGTGCCAGCAGTTACCGGACAGGAAACTACGAGCAGTACTTC.

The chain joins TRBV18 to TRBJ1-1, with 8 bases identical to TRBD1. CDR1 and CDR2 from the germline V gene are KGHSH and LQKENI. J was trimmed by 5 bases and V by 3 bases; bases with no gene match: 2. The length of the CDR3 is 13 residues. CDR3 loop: CASSPQGATEAFF. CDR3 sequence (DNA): TGTGCCAGCTCACCTCAGGGGGCGACTGAAGCTTTCTTT. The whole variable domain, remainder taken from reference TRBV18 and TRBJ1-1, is NAGVMQNPRHLVRRRGQEARLRCSPMKGHSHVYWYRQLPEEGLKFMVYLQKENIIDESGMPKERFSAEFPKEGPSILRIQQVVRGDSAAYFCASSPQGATEAFFGQGTRLTVV.

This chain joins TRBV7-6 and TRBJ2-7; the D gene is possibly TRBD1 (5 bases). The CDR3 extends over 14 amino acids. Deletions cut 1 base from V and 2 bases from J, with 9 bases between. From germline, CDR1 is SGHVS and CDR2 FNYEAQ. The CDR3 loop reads CASSLGQGTYEQYF. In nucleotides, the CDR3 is TGTGCCAGCAGCTTAGGGCAGGGCACCTACGAGCAGTACTTC.